This T cell receptor beta chain came from a study of identical twins. Study-wide results and caveats: Abundant cord blood beta clonotypes carried fewer insertions; memory repertoires showed none.

V lost 9 bases, J lost 2 bases, and 12 bases lay in between. The CDR3 length is 14 residues. Germline CDR1 is KGHDR and CDR2 is SFDVKD. Using its own MiXCR run on the 5' RACE reads, TCRdb lists one record per CDR3 protein. The sample yields about 720,000 distinct CDR3 sequences, about 9.4% seen once. In regard to this clonotype: Antigen unknown.

The same sample was also studied in work on yellow fever vaccine responses in identical twins.

Sequencing input: PBMCs. The gene calls are TRBV24-1 and TRBJ2-2; no clear D. The receptor's source is a woman aged 18 to 35 in good health. DNA of the CDR3: TGTGCCACCGATTCGCTAGATAACACCGGGGAGCTGTTTTTT. Encoded protein: CATDSLDNTGELFF.